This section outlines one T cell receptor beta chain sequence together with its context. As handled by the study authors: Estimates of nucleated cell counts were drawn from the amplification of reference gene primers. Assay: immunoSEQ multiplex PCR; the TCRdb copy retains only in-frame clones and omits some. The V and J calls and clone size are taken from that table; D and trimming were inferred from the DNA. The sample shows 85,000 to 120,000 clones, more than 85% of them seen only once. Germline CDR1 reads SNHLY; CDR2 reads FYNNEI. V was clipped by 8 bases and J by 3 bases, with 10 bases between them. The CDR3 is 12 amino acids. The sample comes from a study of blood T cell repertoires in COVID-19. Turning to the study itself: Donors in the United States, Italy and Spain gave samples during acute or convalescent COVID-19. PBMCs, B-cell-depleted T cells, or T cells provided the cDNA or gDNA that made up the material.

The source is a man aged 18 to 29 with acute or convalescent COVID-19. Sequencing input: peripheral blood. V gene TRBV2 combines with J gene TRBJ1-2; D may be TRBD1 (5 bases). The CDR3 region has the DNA TGTGCCAGCGACAGTCGGGACTATGGCTACACCTTC. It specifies CASDSRDYGYTF.